A selection of T cell receptor beta chains follows, all from one sample in a study of cytomegalovirus exposure and HLA in healthy donors. Sequencing used immunoSEQ multiplex PCR; TCRdb keeps in-frame clones, though not all of them. The sample lists some 150,000 clones, roughly 74% occurring once. Sequenced: PBMCs. These receptors were collected from a middle-aged man in good health and CMV-seronegative. Each CDR3 is given with its conserved first and last residue. The order of the fields is D gene, clone size, CDR3 length, J gene, V gene, CDR3 protein, CDR3 DNA. D genes are given only for firm matches. Size tells how often a clone was seen (once, few, many) or the class of an expanded clone, and some rows leave it out.

- | few | 12 | TRBJ2-7 | TRBV6-5 | CASSPRGGKQYF | TGTGCCAGCAGCCCGCGTGGGGGCAAGCAGTACTTC
- | few | 12 | TRBJ2-7 | TRBV30 | CAWRAQDAGQYF | TGTGCCTGGAGGGCCCAGGACGCGGGGCAGTACTTC
- | - | 15 | TRBJ1-6 | TRBV7-9 | CASSSGAGENSPLHF | TGTGCCAGCAGCTCTGGTGCAGGGGAAAATTCACCCCTCCACTTT
- | - | 15 | TRBJ2-3 | TRBV10-3 | CAISESNWATDTQYF | TGTGCCATCAGTGAGTCTAACTGGGCCACAGATACGCAGTATTTT
- | - | 13 | TRBJ1-3 | TRBV30 | CACHRYSGNTIYF | TGTGCCTGCCACAGGTACTCTGGAAACACCATATATTTT
TRBD1 | few | 15 | TRBJ1-2 | TRBV6-1 | CASSPGDRGFYGYTF | TGTGCCAGCAGCCCGGGGGACAGGGGATTCTATGGCTACACCTTC
- | - | 16 | TRBJ1-1 | TRBV5-1 | CASSPSDMVGLTEAFF | TGCGCCAGCAGCCCCTCCGACATGGTGGGGCTCACTGAAGCTTTCTTT
TRBD2 | - | 17 | TRBJ2-1 | TRBV2 | CASLGLAGGRFINEQFF | TGTGCCAGCCTAGGACTAGCGGGGGGCCGGTTCATCAATGAGCAGTTCTTC
TRBD1 | - | 16 | TRBJ1-3 | TRBV7-9 | CASSLIGQGSGNTIYF | TGTGCCAGCAGCTTAATCGGACAGGGGTCTGGAAACACCATATATTTT
- | - | 17 | TRBJ2-1 | TRBV11-3 | CASSLGLSSGGWNEQFF | TGTGCCAGCAGCTTAGGATTGTCGTCAGGTGGGTGGAATGAGCAGTTCTTC
- | - | 14 | TRBJ2-7 | TRBV10-2 | CASSESREIYEQYF | TGCGCCAGCAGTGAGTCGAGAGAGATCTACGAGCAGTACTTC
TRBD1 | - | 15 | TRBJ2-7 | TRBV6-6 | CASSWTGGISYEQYF | TGTGCCAGCAGTTGGACAGGGGGTATATCCTACGAGCAGTACTTC
- | - | 16 | TRBJ2-5 | TRBV5-6 | CASALLRGAVQETQYF | TGTGCCAGCGCGCTCCTACGGGGGGCCGTACAAGAGACCCAGTACTTC
TRBD1 | once | 12 | TRBJ2-1 | TRBV6-5 | CASRQGVDEQFF | TGTGCCAGCAGACAGGGGGTCGATGAGCAGTTCTTC
- | - | 12 | TRBJ2-7 | TRBV2 | CASRDSSHEQYF | TGTGCCAGCAGGGACAGTAGCCACGAGCAGTACTTC
TRBD1 | - | 15 | TRBJ2-1 | TRBV11-2 | CASSHDRGFFNEQFF | TGTGCCAGCAGTCATGACAGGGGTTTTTTCAATGAGCAGTTCTTC
TRBD2 | - | 16 | TRBJ2-7 | TRBV13 | CASSLLAGVLSYEQYF | TGTGCCAGCAGCTTGCTAGCGGGGGTTCTTTCCTACGAGCAGTACTTC
- | - | 16 | TRBJ1-5 | TRBV5-1 | CASSLEGGPSNQPQHF | TGCGCCAGCAGCTTGGAGGGAGGGCCGAGCAATCAGCCCCAGCATTTT
TRBD1 | - | 17 | TRBJ1-2 | TRBV9 | CASSVGDRFRTNYGYTF | TGTGCCAGCAGCGTAGGGGACAGGTTCAGAACTAACTATGGCTACACCTTC
TRBD1 | - | 16 | TRBJ2-7 | TRBV4-1 | CASSQAGTGVPYEQYF | TGCGCCAGCAGCCAAGCCGGGACAGGGGTTCCCTACGAGCAGTACTTC
TRBD1 | - | 15 | TRBJ2-1 | TRBV25-1 | CASSDPGTGDNEQFF | TGTGCCAGCAGTGACCCCGGGACAGGGGACAATGAGCAGTTCTTC
TRBD2 | - | 17 | TRBJ2-5 | TRBV9 | CASSVEGGLAGDETQYF | TGTGCCAGCAGCGTAGAGGGGGGACTAGCGGGGGACGAGACCCAGTACTTC
- | - | 17 | TRBJ2-2 | TRBV23-1 | CASSQSVCPTGTGELFF | TGCGCCAGCAGTCAATCCGTTTGCCCCACGGGCACCGGGGAGCTGTTTTTT
- | once | 16 | TRBJ2-1 | TRBV6-6 | CASSAIEGDPYNEQFF | TGTGCCAGCAGTGCGATAGAGGGGGACCCCTACAATGAGCAGTTCTTC
- | few | 15 | TRBJ1-2 | TRBV4-3 | CASSQVGRSNYGYTF | TGCGCCAGCAGCCAAGTCGGCAGGTCCAACTATGGCTACACCTTC
- | - | 13 | TRBJ2-2 | TRBV5-1 | CASSLELTGELFF | TGCGCCAGCAGCTTGGAACTCACCGGGGAGCTGTTTTTT
- | - | 10 | TRBJ1-2 | TRBV6-6 | CASSLGGYTF | TGTGCCAGCAGCCTCGGTGGCTACACCTTC
- | few | 13 | TRBJ2-1 | TRBV5-1 | CASSLAQYNEQFF | TGCGCCAGCAGCTTAGCCCAATACAATGAGCAGTTCTTC
- | - | 13 | TRBJ2-7 | TRBV29-1 | CSVGQGLSYEQYF | TGCAGCGTTGGTCAGGGGCTCTCCTACGAGCAGTACTTC
- | - | 14 | TRBJ2-7 | TRBV6-1 | CASSEGGGSYEQYF | TGTGCCAGCAGTGAAGGAGGTGGGAGCTACGAGCAGTACTTC